A selection of T cell receptor beta chains follows, all from one sample in a study of T cells after yellow fever vaccination. TCRdb itself ran the 5' RACE reads through MiXCR, one entry per CDR3 protein. The profile covers about 340,000 distinct CDR3 sequences, with about 9.5% appearing a single time and more than 15% taken by the ten largest. The sample in question was PBMCs, obtained on the day of the first yellow fever vaccination. The receptor source for this set is a man younger than 35 who received the YFV17D yellow fever vaccine. The CDR3 runs from the conserved cysteine through the conserved F or W. Each record gives: clone size, J gene, V gene, D gene, CDR3 length, CDR3 DNA, CDR3 protein. A D gene is named only where the DNA matches it firmly. Clone size, where shown, is once, few, many, or a class for clones that have expanded.

-	TRBJ2-7	TRBV7-2	TRBD1	14	TGTGCCAGCAGCTTGTATCAGGGGGCCTACGAGCAGTACTTC	CASSLYQGAYEQYF
-	TRBJ1-1	TRBV2	TRBD1	15	TGTGCCAGCATCCGGACAGGGAGGGGGAACACTGAAGCTTTCTTT	CASIRTGRGNTEAFF
many	TRBJ2-1	TRBV5-1	TRBD2	15	TGCGCCAGCAGTGATCCGAGCGGGGGTGATAATGAGCAGTTCTTC	CASSDPSGGDNEQFF
once	TRBJ2-1	TRBV5-1	-	14	TGCGCCAGCAGCACCTTAGTGGTTGGTCAGGAGCAGTTCTTC	CASSTLVVGQEQFF
-	TRBJ2-3	TRBV4-3	TRBD2	19	TGCGCCAGCAGCCGGGGGTGGCTAGCGGGGGGGCCAAGCACAGATACGCAGTATTTT	CASSRGWLAGGPSTDTQYF
few	TRBJ1-1	TRBV29-1	-	15	TGCAGCGTTGACCGCGGTTGGGGTATGAACACTGAAGCTTTCTTT	CSVDRGWGMNTEAFF
few	TRBJ2-7	TRBV11-2	TRBD2	15	TGTGCCAGCAGCTTATTCACGGGGGGGCTCTACGAGCAGTACTTC	CASSLFTGGLYEQYF
-	TRBJ2-5	TRBV11-2	-	15	TGTGCCGGGGGAGAGGGAACTGGACCTATGCAGACCCAGTACTTC	CAGGEGTGPMQTQYF
-	TRBJ1-6	TRBV18	-	16	TGTGCCAGCTCACCAAAGAGCCCGGGCTATAATTCACCCCTCCACTTT	CASSPKSPGYNSPLHF
few	TRBJ1-2	TRBV12-3/TRBV12-4	-	12	TGTGCCAGCAGCCCTGAGGGTTATGGCTACACCTTC	CASSPEGYGYTF
-	TRBJ2-3	TRBV5-1	-	17	TGCGCCAGCAGCTTGGGACCTCGGCAGGGGAGGACAGATACGCAGTATTTT	CASSLGPRQGRTDTQYF
few	TRBJ1-1	TRBV9	-	15	TGTGCCAGCAGCGGAGCGGGAGAAATGAACACTGAAGCTTTCTTT	CASSGAGEMNTEAFF
-	TRBJ1-5	TRBV5-1	-	14	TGCGCCAGCAGCTTCGGGGCCGAGGATCAGCCCCAGCATTTT	CASSFGAEDQPQHF